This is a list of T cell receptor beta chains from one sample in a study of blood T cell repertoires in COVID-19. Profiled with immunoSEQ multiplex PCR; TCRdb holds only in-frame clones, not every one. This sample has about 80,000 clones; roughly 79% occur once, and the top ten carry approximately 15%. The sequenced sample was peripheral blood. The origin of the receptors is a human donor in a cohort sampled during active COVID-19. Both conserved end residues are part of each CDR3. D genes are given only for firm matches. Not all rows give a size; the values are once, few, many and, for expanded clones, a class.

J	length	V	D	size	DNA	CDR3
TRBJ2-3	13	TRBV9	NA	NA	TGTGCCAGCAGCGTAGGACAGACGAATACGCAGTATTTT	CASSVGQTNTQYF
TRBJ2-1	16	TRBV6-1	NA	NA	TGTGCCAGCAGTGAACCCAGGGCCCGATTCGACAATGAGCAGTTCTTC	CASSEPRARFDNEQFF
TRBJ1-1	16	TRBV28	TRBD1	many	TGTGCCAGCAGTTTAGTCAGGGGGCTCATGAACACTGAAGCTTTCTTT	CASSLVRGLMNTEAFF
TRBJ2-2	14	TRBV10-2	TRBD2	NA	TGCGCCAGTGCCGGGACTACGAACACCGGGGAGCTGTTTTTT	CASAGTTNTGELFF
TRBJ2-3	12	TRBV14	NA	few	TGTGCCAGCAGCCCCAGAGGTTATACGCAGTATTTT	CASSPRGYTQYF
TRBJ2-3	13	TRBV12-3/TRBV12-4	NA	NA	TGTGCCAGCAGTCCCGGACTGATGGATACGCAGTATTTT	CASSPGLMDTQYF
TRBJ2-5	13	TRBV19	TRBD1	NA	TGTGCCAGTAGTCTGGGACAGTTGGAGACCCAGTACTTC	CASSLGQLETQYF
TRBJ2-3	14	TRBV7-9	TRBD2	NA	TGTGCCAGCAGCCTAGGACTAGCATCAGATACGCAGTATTTT	CASSLGLASDTQYF
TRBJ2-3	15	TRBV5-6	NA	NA	TGTGCCAGCAGTCGGAGGGCAGTTGGCCTAGATACGCAGTATTTT	CASSRRAVGLDTQYF
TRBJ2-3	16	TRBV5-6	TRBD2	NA	TGTGCCAGCAGCTTAGAGCCTAGCGGGGGGTATGATACGCAGTATTTT	CASSLEPSGGYDTQYF
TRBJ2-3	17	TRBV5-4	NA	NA	TGTGCCAGCAGCCCCGCTGATGGCGGGGCCCTCACAGATACGCAGTATTTT	CASSPADGGALTDTQYF
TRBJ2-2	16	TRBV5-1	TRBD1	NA	TGCGCCAGCAGCCCTAGGACAGGTCCGGGGACCGGGGAGCTGTTTTTT	CASSPRTGPGTGELFF
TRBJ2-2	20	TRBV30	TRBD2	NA	TGTGCCTGGAGACGCATATCCGGGACTAGCGGGAGAGATTTGATCAGGGAGCTGTTTTTT	CAWRRISGTSGRDLIRELFF
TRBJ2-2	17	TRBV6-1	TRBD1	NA	TGTGCCAGCAGTGAAGCTGTGGCAGGGGGCGGGACCGGGGAGCTGTTTTTT	CASSEAVAGGGTGELFF
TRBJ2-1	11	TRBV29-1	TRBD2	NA	TGCAGCGTTCGAGCGGGAAGTGAGCAGTTCTTC	CSVRAGSEQFF
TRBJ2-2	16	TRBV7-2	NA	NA	TGTGCCAGCAGCTTAGTTTCAGGTTTGGGCACCGGGGAGCTGTTTTTT	CASSLVSGLGTGELFF
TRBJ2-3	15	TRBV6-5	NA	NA	TGTGCCAGCAGCGAGTGGAAGAGCGAGTCAGATACGCAGTATTTT	CASSEWKSESDTQYF
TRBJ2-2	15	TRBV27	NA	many	TGTGCCAGCAGTTTATTAGGCCCCGGGGCCGGGGAGCTGTTTTTT	CASSLLGPGAGELFF
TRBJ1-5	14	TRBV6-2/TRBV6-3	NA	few	TGTGCCAGCAGTTACGGGGGGTCAGACCAGCCCCAGCATTTT	CASSYGGSDQPQHF
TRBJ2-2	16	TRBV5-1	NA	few	TGCGCCAGCAGCCCACAACTAGCAGGGGGCACCGGGGAGCTGTTTTTT	CASSPQLAGGTGELFF
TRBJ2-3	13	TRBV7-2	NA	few	TGTGCCAGCAGCTTGATTCGGGGAGATACGCAGTATTTT	CASSLIRGDTQYF
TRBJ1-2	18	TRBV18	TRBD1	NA	TGTGCCAGCTCACCACCGGGGACAGGGGGCCCCATTAACTATGGCTACACCTTC	CASSPPGTGGPINYGYTF
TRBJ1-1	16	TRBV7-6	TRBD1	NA	TGTGCCAGCAGCTTAGGGAGGGGGCGAGGGTACACTGAAGCTTTCTTT	CASSLGRGRGYTEAFF
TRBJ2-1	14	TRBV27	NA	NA	TGTGCCAGCAGTAACCTAGCCGTACCCAATGAGCAGTTCTTC	CASSNLAVPNEQFF
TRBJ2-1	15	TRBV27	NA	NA	TGTGCCAGCAGTTTACTAGGGGGCTCCTACAATGAGCAGTTCTTC	CASSLLGGSYNEQFF
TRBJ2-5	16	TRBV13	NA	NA	TGTGCCAGCAGCTTATTTAGTCGGGGGGCTCTGGGGACCCAGTACTTC	CASSLFSRGALGTQYF
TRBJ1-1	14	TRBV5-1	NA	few	TGCGCCAGCAGCTTGGAGGGGAGGAGGACTGAAGCTTTCTTT	CASSLEGRRTEAFF
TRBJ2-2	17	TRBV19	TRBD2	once	TGTGCCAGTAGTGCAAATAGCGGGGGGAGTAACACCGGGGAGCTGTTTTTT	CASSANSGGSNTGELFF
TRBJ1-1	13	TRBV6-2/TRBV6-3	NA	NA	TGTGCCAGCAGTTACGCGGAGAACACTGAAGCTTTCTTT	CASSYAENTEAFF
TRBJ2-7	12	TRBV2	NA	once	TGTGCCAGCGAAGGCAGGACCTACGAGCAGTACTTC	CASEGRTYEQYF
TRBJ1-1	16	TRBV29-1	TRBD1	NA	TGCAGCGTTGAGAGGACAGGGAGGATCTTGGACACTGAAGCTTTCTTT	CSVERTGRILDTEAFF
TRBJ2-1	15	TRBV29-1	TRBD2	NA	TGCAGCGTCTACCTTGGGACTAGCGGGGTCAATGAGCAGTTCTTC	CSVYLGTSGVNEQFF
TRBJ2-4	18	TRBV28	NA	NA	TGTGCCAGCAGTCCTGCCCCCGTTGGTTCGTCGAGCAAAAACATTCAGTACTTC	CASSPAPVGSSSKNIQYF
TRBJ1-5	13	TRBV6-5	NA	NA	TGTGCCAGCAGTTACGACAACAATCAGCCCCAGCATTTT	CASSYDNNQPQHF
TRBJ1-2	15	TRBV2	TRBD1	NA	TGTGCCAGCTCCTTAGGGGACAGGGGGCAGTATGGCTACACCTTC	CASSLGDRGQYGYTF
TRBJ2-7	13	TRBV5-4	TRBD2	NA	TGTGCCAGCAGGGCTAGCGGGGGGAGGGAGCAGTACTTC	CASRASGGREQYF
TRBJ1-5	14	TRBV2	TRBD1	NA	TGTGCCAGCAGTGACAGGGGGGAAGGTCAGCCCCAGCATTTT	CASSDRGEGQPQHF
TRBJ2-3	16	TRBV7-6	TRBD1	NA	TGTGCCAGCAGCTTATCCGGGACAGGGGTACTGGATACGCAGTATTTT	CASSLSGTGVLDTQYF
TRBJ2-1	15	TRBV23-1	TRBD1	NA	TGCGCCAGCAATTCCCGGGACAGGCATGGCAATGAGCAGTTCTTC	CASNSRDRHGNEQFF
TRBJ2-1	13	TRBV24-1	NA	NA	TGTGCCACCAGTGACCTCACGGCAGGTGAGCAGTTCTTC	CATSDLTAGEQFF
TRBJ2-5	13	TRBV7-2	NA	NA	TGTGCCAGCAGCTTTGGAGGGAAGGAGACCCAGTACTTC	CASSFGGKETQYF
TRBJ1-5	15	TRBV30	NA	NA	TGTGCCTGGAGTGACAGGGTATCGGGCAATCAGCCCCAGCATTTT	CAWSDRVSGNQPQHF
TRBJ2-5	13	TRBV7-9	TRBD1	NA	TGTGCCAGCAGCTTGGGACAGGGAGAGACCCAGTACTTC	CASSLGQGETQYF